The present T cell receptor beta chain was sequenced within a study of PD-L1 blockade in urothelial cancer. The length of the CDR3 is 12 residues. V gave up 1 base and J gave up 11 bases, with 11 bases separating them. Germline V CDR1 and CDR2: SGHAT, FQNNGV. Time point defined: pretreatment peripheral blood. There were between 1 and 8 samples from each patient, taken pretreatment and on-treatment. Profiled with immunoSEQ multiplex PCR; TCRdb holds only in-frame clones, not every one. The sample lists tens of thousands of clones, about 83% seen once, with about 2.1% in the top ten. The sequence was collected from a man in his 60s with urothelial cancer. J is TRBJ1-1 and V is TRBV11-2; no definite D call. The starting material was PBMCs, obtained around atezolizumab (anti-PD-L1) treatment. In DNA, the CDR3 is TGTGCCAGCAGCTTAGGATCCAGAGGGGCTTTCTTT. Translation: CASSLGSRGAFF.